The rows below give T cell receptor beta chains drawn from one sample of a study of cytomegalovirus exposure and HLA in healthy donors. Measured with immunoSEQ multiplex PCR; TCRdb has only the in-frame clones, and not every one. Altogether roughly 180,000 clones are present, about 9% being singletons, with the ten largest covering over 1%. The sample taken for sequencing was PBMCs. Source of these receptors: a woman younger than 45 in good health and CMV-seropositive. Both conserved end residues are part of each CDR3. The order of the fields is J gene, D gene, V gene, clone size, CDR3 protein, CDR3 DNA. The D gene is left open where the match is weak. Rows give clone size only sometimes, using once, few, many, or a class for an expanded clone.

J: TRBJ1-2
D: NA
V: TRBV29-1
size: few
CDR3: CSVVGEGGGYGYTF
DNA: TGCAGCGTTGTCGGCGAGGGGGGAGGGTATGGCTACACCTTC

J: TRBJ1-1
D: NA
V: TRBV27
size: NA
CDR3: CASSFQNAGILNTEAFF
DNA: TGTGCCAGCAGTTTCCAGAACGCAGGGATCCTGAACACTGAAGCTTTCTTT

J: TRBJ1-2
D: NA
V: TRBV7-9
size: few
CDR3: CASSSYRRSNYGYTF
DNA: TGTGCCAGCAGCTCGTACCGACGGAGTAACTATGGCTACACCTTC

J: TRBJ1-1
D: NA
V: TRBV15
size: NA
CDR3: CATSRVRLNTEAFF
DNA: TGTGCCACCAGCAGAGTCAGATTGAACACTGAAGCTTTCTTT

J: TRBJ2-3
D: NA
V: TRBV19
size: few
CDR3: CASSNRPSTDTQYF
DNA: TGTGCCAGTAGCAACAGGCCTAGCACAGATACGCAGTATTTT

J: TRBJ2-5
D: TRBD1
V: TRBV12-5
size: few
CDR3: CASGLGGQLKETQYF
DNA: TGTGCTAGTGGTTTGGGGGGACAGTTAAAGGAGACCCAGTACTTC

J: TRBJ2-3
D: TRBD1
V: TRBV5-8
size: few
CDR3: CASSFQGVNTDTQYF
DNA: TGTGCCAGCAGCTTTCAGGGGGTGAACACAGATACGCAGTATTTT

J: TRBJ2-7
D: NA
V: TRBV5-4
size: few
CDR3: CASSLAGRIGREQYF
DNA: TGTGCCAGCAGCTTGGCCGGTCGCATAGGGAGGGAGCAGTACTTC

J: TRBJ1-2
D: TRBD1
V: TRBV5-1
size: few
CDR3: CASSTVQGAPGYTF
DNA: TGCGCCAGCAGCACGGTTCAGGGGGCGCCTGGCTACACCTTC

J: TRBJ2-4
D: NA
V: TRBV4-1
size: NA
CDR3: CASSQSGTRTALAKNIQYF
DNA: TGCGCCAGCAGCCAGTCCGGGACACGTACCGCGCTAGCCAAAAACATTCAGTACTTC

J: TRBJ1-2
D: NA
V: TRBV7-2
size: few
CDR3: CASSLGQLANYGYTF
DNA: TGTGCCAGCAGCTTAGGACAGTTAGCTAACTATGGCTACACCTTC